This TCR beta chain was identified in a study of cytomegalovirus exposure and HLA in healthy donors. Trimming took 0 bases from V and 2 from J, leaving 5 bases between them. From germline, CDR1 is LNHNV and CDR2 YYDKDF (reference sequence). This CDR3 is built from 13 residues. Study observations and caveats: Certain indistinguishable V segments, among them TRBV6-2 and TRBV6-3, were excluded.

Note on this clone: Its antigen is not known.

The PCR used 60 Vbeta and 13 Jbeta primers. In the authors' methods: In a later analysis, around 12 million of 83 million or so unique beta chains occurred in at least two donors. Data came from immunoSEQ multiplex PCR; TCRdb stores just in-frame clones and leaves some out. The DNA gave D and trimming, while V, J and clone size come from that table. This repertoire comprises around 140,000 clones; its ten largest clones make up 0.96%. The receptor comes from a male donor in good health and CMV-seronegative. This chain links TRBV15 with TRBJ2-7, with unresolved D. Material: PBMCs. The CDR3 region has the DNA TGTGCCACCAGCAGAGATGGAGCCTACGAGCAGTACTTC. Translating it yields CATSRDGAYEQYF. The whole variable domain, remainder taken from reference TRBV15 and TRBJ2-7, is DAMVIQNPRYQVTQFGKPVTLSCSQTLNHNVMYWYQQKSSQAPKLLFHYYDKDFNNEADTPDNFQSRRPNTSFCFLDIRSPGLGDTAMYLCATSRDGAYEQYFGPGTRLTVT.